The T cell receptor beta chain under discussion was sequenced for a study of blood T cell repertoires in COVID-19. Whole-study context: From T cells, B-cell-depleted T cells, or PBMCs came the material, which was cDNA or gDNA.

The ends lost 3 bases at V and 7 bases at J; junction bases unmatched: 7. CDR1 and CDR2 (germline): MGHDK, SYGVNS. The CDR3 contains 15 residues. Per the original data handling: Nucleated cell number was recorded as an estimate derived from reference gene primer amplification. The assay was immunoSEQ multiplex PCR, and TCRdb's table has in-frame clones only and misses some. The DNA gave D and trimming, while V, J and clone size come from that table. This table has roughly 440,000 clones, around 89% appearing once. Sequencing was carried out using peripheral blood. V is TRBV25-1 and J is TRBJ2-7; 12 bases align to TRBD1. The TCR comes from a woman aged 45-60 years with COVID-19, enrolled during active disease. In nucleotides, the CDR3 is TGTGCCAGCAGTGAGCCGGGACAGGGGGCGTGGGAGCAGTACTTC. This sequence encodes CASSEPGQGAWEQYF.